The 23 T cell receptor beta chains listed next were all sequenced from one sample in a study of OX40 agonist ivuxolimab in advanced cancers. Data came from immunoSEQ multiplex PCR; TCRdb stores just in-frame clones and leaves some out. The table has more than 75,000 clones, approximately 90% seen once; the top ten hold about 1%. The sample consisted of CD4+ or CD8+ T cells sorted from blood, taken in a trial of the OX40 agonist ivuxolimab. These receptors were collected from an adult with an advanced solid tumor such as melanoma, head and neck, liver or kidney cancer.

This chain connects TRBV7-2 to TRBJ1-2; D call uncertain. V was pared by 1 base and J by 2 bases, with 11 bases between. The germline V gene has CDR1 SGHTA and CDR2 FQGNSA. This CDR3 has 15 residues. CDR3 region: CASSLGRAENYGYTF. CDR3 sequence (DNA): TGTGCCAGCAGCTTAGGGAGGGCAGAGAACTATGGCTACACCTTC. Combining the CDR3 with reference TRBV7-2 and TRBJ1-2 gives the whole variable domain GAGVSQSPSNKVTEKGKDVELRCDPISGHTALYWYRQSLGQGLEFLIYFQGNSAPDKSGLPSDRFSAERTGGSVSTLTIQRTQQEDSAVYLCASSLGRAENYGYTFGSGTRLTVV.

The chain recombines TRBV10-1 with TRBJ2-1; the match to TRBD1 covers 7 bases. The CDR3 consists of 18 residues. Germline V CDR1 and CDR2: WNHNN, SYGVQD (reference sequence). Trimming at V came to 3 bases and at J to 6 bases, leaving 17 bases not matched to a gene. The CDR3 region has the DNA TGCGCCAGCAGTGACAGGGGGACCCCTACCACTTCCCCCAATGAGCAGTTCTTC. Encoded protein: CASSDRGTPTTSPNEQFF.

V and J are TRBV5-1 and TRBJ2-5, with D perhaps assigned TRBD1 or TRBD2 (5 bases each). V lost 5 bases and J 5 bases, leaving 13 bases between the germline ends. Germline V CDR1 and CDR2: SGHRS, YFSETQ. The CDR3 spans 13 residues. CDR3 in DNA: TGCGCCAGCAGATCCGGGACCGAGGAGACCCAGTACTTC. Its translation is CASRSGTEETQYF. The full variable domain, its missing parts supplied by reference TRBV5-1 and TRBJ2-5, is KAGVTQTPRYLIKTRGQQVTLSCSPISGHRSVSWYQQTPGQGLQFLFEYFSETQRNKGNFPGRFSGRQFSNSRSEMNVSTLELGDSALYLCASRSGTEETQYFGPGTRLLVL.

The chain uses TRBV11-2 and TRBJ2-5; no reliable D call. There are 13 residues in the CDR3. Germline V lookup: CDR1 SGHAT, CDR2 FQNNGV. V dropped 3 bases and J dropped 4 bases, with 9 bases sitting between them. The CDR3 here is CASSLRHRETQYF. In DNA form, the CDR3 reads TGTGCCAGCAGCTTGCGCCACCGAGAGACCCAGTACTTC.

This chain's CDR3 is CASSQPAGVQFF. DNA for the CDR3: TGTGCCAGCAGCCAACCAGCGGGAGTTCAGTTCTTC. The chain is built from TRBV14 and TRBJ2-1; 8 nucleotides align to TRBD2. The CDR3 contains 12 residues. Trimming removed 2 bases from V and 13 bases from J; junction bases left unmatched: 4. The V gene's germline CDR1 is SGHDN and CDR2 FVKESK.

The CDR3 DNA follows: TGTGCCAGCAGTTCAACAGGGAACACCGGGGAGCTGTTTTTT. Protein sequence: CASSSTGNTGELFF. The V gene is TRBV6-6, the J gene TRBJ2-2; D possibly corresponds to TRBD1 (5 bases). Looked up from germline, CDR1 is MNHNY and CDR2 is SVGAGI (reference sequence). Between the trimmed V and J ends, which lost 4 bases and 1 base, there was a span of 7 bases. The CDR3 totals 14 residues.

The V call is TRBV2, the J call TRBJ2-2; unclear D gene. The CDR3 is 14 amino acids. The germline V gene encodes CDR1 SNHLY and CDR2 FYNNEI. V was cut by 4 bases and J by 0 bases, with 6 bases left in between. CDR3 DNA sequence: TGTGCCAGCAGTGGGTCCGCGAACACCGGGGAGCTGTTTTTT. Residues: CASSGSANTGELFF.

The chain links TRBV7-2 to TRBJ1-1; 9 nucleotides match TRBD1. V dropped 1 base and J dropped 1; count of bases not matched to a gene: 1. CDR3 size: 15 residues. Germline V gene sequence: CDR1 SGHTA, CDR2 FQGNSA. The CDR3 DNA reads as TGTGCCAGCAGCTTAGTGACAGGGGGGAACACTGAAGCTTTCTTT. Amino acids: CASSLVTGGNTEAFF.

This clone showed up just a few times. The chain links TRBV18 to TRBJ1-4; D not certain. Deletions cut 2 bases from V and 2 bases from J, with 12 bases between. The CDR3 consists of 16 residues. Looked up from germline, CDR1 is KGHSH and CDR2 is LQKENI. This CDR3 reads CASSPILELTNEKLFF. The DNA for the CDR3 is TGTGCCAGCTCACCAATTCTCGAGTTGACTAATGAAAAACTGTTTTTT. Complete variable domain (other parts from reference TRBV18 and TRBJ1-4): NAGVMQNPRHLVRRRGQEARLRCSPMKGHSHVYWYRQLPEEGLKFMVYLQKENIIDESGMPKERFSAEFPKEGPSILRIQQVVRGDSAAYFCASSPILELTNEKLFFGSGTQLSVL.

The chain recombines TRBV6-5 with TRBJ1-2, with TRBD1 matching 9 bases. V trimming: 2 bases; J trimming: 8 bases; junction bases outside the gene matches: 9. The CDR3 runs 15 residues. Germline CDR1 is MNHEY and CDR2 is SVGAGI. The CDR3 DNA is TGTGCCAGCAGTTACGGTGGACAGGGGTTTGAGGGCTACACCTTC. It encodes CASSYGGQGFEGYTF.

This chain connects TRBV5-4 to TRBJ2-7; TRBD2 aligns across 11 bases. The CDR3 length is 15 residues. V lost 4 bases and J lost 4; bases outside the gene matches: 7. Germline-derived CDR1 and CDR2 are SGHNT and YYREEE (reference sequence). CDR3 region: CASSRTSGSFYEQYF. As DNA, the CDR3 is TGTGCCAGCAGCCGAACTAGCGGGAGTTTTTACGAGCAGTACTTC.

The chain combines TRBV5-1 with TRBJ1-1, with unresolved D. This CDR3 spans 13 amino acids. Trimming took off 5 bases at V and 2 bases at J, with 10 bases between the two ends. The germline CDR1 and CDR2 sequences are SGHRS and YFSETQ. The CDR3: CASRTTTNTEAFF. The CDR3 region has the DNA TGCGCCAGCAGGACCACCACTAACACTGAAGCTTTCTTT.

V gene TRBV5-1 combines with J gene TRBJ2-3; D is unresolved. Germline V gene data show CDR1 as SGHRS and CDR2 as YFSETQ. Trimming pared 4 bases from V and 3 bases from J, leaving 15 bases between. The CDR3 length is 15 residues. The CDR3 loop reads CASSLRQDLTDTQYF. The CDR3 coding sequence is TGCGCCAGCAGCCTCCGTCAGGATTTGACAGATACGCAGTATTTT.

The chain recombines TRBV6-4 with TRBJ2-1, with 8 bases matching TRBD2. There are 15 residues in the CDR3. V lost 3 bases, J lost 8 bases, and 9 bases stayed unmatched. Germline V CDR1 and CDR2: MRHNA, SNTAGT. CDR3 amino acids: CASSEEDGGGHEQFF. Written as DNA, the CDR3 is TGTGCCAGCAGTGAAGAAGACGGGGGGGGACATGAGCAGTTCTTC.

The J gene is TRBJ2-7, the V gene TRBV11-2; D tentatively reads TRBD1 or TRBD2 (6 bases each). The CDR3 runs 15 residues. Germline CDR1 SGHAT, CDR2 FQNNGV. V dropped 5 bases and J dropped 1 base, with 15 bases sitting between them. The CDR3 spells CASSLLQGRSYEQYF. The CDR3 DNA follows: TGTGCCAGCAGCCTTCTTCAGGGGAGGTCCTACGAGCAGTACTTC.

This rearrangement joins TRBV7-2 to TRBJ2-2; 16 positions agree with TRBD2. The CDR3 is 18 amino acids. The junction had 9 bases not matched to a gene; V was cut back by 7 bases and J by 4 bases. Germline V gives CDR1 SGHTA, CDR2 FQGNSA. For the CDR3, the DNA is TGTGCCAGCAACAAGGGACTAGCGGGGGGGCTTCGCACCGGGGAGCTGTTTTTT. As protein: CASNKGLAGGLRTGELFF. The complete variable domain, with remaining parts taken from reference TRBV7-2 and TRBJ2-2, reads GAGVSQSPSNKVTEKGKDVELRCDPISGHTALYWYRQSLGQGLEFLIYFQGNSAPDKSGLPSDRFSAERTGGSVSTLTIQRTQQEDSAVYLCASNKGLAGGLRTGELFFGEGSRLTVL.

The rearrangement uses TRBV11-2 and TRBJ2-7; unclear D gene. The germline CDR1 and CDR2 sequences are SGHAT and FQNNGV. The CDR3 has 14 residues. V gave up 4 bases and J gave up 2 bases, with 12 bases separating them. Written as DNA, the CDR3 is TGTGCCAGCAGCTCCGGAATGCCACCCTACGAGCAGTACTTC. It yields the protein CASSSGMPPYEQYF.

This chain uses TRBV6-5 with TRBJ2-2; TRBD1 is a possible D gene (6 bases). Germline CDR1 and CDR2: MNHEY and SVGAGI. This CDR3 spans 14 amino acids. The V and J ends lost 8 bases and 4 bases respectively, with 14 bases between them. The CDR3 nucleotides read TGTGCCAGCGGACAGATTATAACCACCGGGGAGCTGTTTTTT. Protein sequence: CASGQIITTGELFF.

V usage is TRBV2 and J usage is TRBJ1-1, with a tentative D call TRBD1 (6 bases). The CDR3 length is 13 residues. The V gene's germline CDR1 is SNHLY and CDR2 FYNNEI. V was shortened by 7 bases and J by 0 bases, with 9 bases between the two germline ends. The CDR3 spells CASNREMNTEAFF. Here the CDR3 DNA reads TGTGCCAGCAACAGGGAGATGAACACTGAAGCTTTCTTT.

V gene TRBV18 combines with J gene TRBJ2-1; D is uncertain. Deletions cut 1 base from V and 9 bases from J, with 10 bases between. From germline, CDR1 is KGHSH and CDR2 LQKENI. CDR3 length equals 13 residues. The CDR3 is CASSPQDAREQFF. The CDR3 nucleotides are TGTGCCAGCTCACCACAAGACGCCCGTGAGCAGTTCTTC.

The table lists this clone with a count of one. In nucleotides, the CDR3 is TGTGCCAGCAGTTTAAGGGGTGTTACTGAAGCTTTCTTT. Encoded protein: CASSLRGVTEAFF. The J gene is TRBJ1-1, the V gene TRBV27; perhaps TRBD1 as D (5 bases). The germline CDR1 and CDR2 sequences are MNHEY and SMNVEV (reference sequence). The CDR3 runs 13 residues. The V and J ends lost 2 bases and 5 bases respectively, with 9 bases between them.

V is TRBV7-7 and J is TRBJ2-5; 11 nucleotides align to TRBD1. Germline loops: CDR1 SSHAT, CDR2 FNYEAQ (reference sequence). Trimming took 5 bases from V and 4 from J; bases not matched to a gene: 6. CDR3 length: 15 residues. The CDR3 nucleotides read TGTGCCAGCAGCCGGGGGACAGGGGGACGAGAGACCCAGTACTTC. This encodes CASSRGTGGRETQYF.

This clone was picked up one time. J is TRBJ2-5 and V is TRBV11-3; 9 bases agree with TRBD1. Trimming took 1 base from V and 2 from J; bases not matched to a gene: 5. The CDR3 runs 16 residues. In germline, CDR1 is SGHNT, CDR2 YENEEA. DNA for the CDR3: TGTGCCAGCAGCTTAGGCGACAGGGGGGGACAAGAGACCCAGTACTTC. Amino acids: CASSLGDRGGQETQYF. The full variable domain, rest sourced from reference TRBV11-3 and TRBJ2-5, is EAGVVQSPRYKIIEKKQPVAFWCNPISGHNTLYWYLQNLGQGPELLIRYENEEAVDDSQLPKDRFSAERLKGVDSTLKIQPAELGDSAVYLCASSLGDRGGQETQYFGPGTRLLVL.